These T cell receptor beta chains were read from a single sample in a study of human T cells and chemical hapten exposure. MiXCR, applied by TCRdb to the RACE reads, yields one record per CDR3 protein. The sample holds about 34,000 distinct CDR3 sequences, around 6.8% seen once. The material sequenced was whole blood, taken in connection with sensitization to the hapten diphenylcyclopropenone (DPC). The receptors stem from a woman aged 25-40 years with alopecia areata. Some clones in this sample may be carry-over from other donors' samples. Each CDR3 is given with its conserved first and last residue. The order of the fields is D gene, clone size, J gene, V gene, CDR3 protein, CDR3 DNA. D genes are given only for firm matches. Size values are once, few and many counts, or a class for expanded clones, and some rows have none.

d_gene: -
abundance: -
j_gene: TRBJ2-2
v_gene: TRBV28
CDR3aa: CASTPSANTGELFF
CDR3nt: TGTGCCAGCACTCCCTCCGCGAACACCGGGGAGCTGTTTTTT

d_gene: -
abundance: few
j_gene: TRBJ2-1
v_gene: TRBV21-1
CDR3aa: CASSKEAPHNEQFF
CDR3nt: TGTGCCAGCAGCAAAGAGGCGCCCCACAATGAGCAGTTCTTC

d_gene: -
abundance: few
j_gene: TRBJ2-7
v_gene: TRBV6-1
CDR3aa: CATGGTTYEQYF
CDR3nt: TGTGCCACCGGAGGAACCACCTACGAGCAGTACTTC

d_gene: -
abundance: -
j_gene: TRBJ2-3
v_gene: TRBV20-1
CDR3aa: CSARKLDNTDTQYF
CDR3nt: TGCAGTGCTAGAAAACTAGACAACACAGATACGCAGTATTTT

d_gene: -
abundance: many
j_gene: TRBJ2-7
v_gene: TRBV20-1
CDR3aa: CSAVPLGGGGYEQYF
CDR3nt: TGCAGTGCCGTCCCACTAGGGGGAGGTGGCTACGAGCAGTACTTC

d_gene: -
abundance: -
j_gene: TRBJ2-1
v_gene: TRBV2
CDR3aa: CASAREHEQFF
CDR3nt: TGTGCCAGCGCCAGGGAACATGAGCAGTTCTTC

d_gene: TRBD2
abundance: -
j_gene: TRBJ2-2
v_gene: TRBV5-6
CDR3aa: CASSFSSGGTSGELFF
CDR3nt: TGTGCCAGCAGCTTCTCTAGCGGGGGGACTTCCGGGGAGCTGTTTTTT

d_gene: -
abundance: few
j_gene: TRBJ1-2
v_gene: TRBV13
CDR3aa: CASSLLSYGYTF
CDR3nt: TGTGCCAGCAGCTTATTATCCTATGGCTACACCTTC

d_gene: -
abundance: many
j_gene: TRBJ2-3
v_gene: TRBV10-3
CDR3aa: CAISRGRQTDTQYF
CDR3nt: TGTGCCATCAGTAGGGGCAGACAGACAGATACGCAGTATTTT

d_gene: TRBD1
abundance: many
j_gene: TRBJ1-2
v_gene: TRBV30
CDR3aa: CAWNPDRGNYGYTF
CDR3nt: TGTGCCTGGAATCCGGACAGGGGAAACTATGGCTACACCTTC

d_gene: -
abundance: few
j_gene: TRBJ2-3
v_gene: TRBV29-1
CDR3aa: CSVVQLDTSTDTQYF
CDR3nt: TGCAGCGTTGTACAGCTAGACACTAGCACAGATACGCAGTATTTT

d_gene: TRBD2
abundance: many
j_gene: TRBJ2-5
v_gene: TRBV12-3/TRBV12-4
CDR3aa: CASSPEQRGTETQYF
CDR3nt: TGTGCCAGCAGTCCCGAACAGCGGGGGACAGAGACCCAGTACTTC

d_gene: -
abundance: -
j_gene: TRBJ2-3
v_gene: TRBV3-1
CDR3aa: CASSHTTDTQYF
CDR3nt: TGTGCCAGCAGCCACACCACAGATACGCAGTATTTT

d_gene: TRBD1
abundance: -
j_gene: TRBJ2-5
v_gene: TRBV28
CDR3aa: CASSSPIDRANQETQYF
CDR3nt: TGTGCCAGCAGTTCCCCCATCGACAGGGCTAACCAAGAGACCCAGTACTTC

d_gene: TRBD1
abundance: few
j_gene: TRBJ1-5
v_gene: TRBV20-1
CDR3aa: CSARALRRASQGAYGNQPQHF
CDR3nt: TGCAGTGCTAGAGCCCTCCGAAGGGCTTCACAGGGGGCATACGGCAATCAGCCCCAGCATTTT

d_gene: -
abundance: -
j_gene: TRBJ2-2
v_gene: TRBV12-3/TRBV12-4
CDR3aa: CASTYWGNTGELFF
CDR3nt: TGTGCCAGCACCTACTGGGGAAACACCGGGGAGCTGTTTTTT

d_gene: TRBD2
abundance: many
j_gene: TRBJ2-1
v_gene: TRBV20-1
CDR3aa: CSASGLAGGHEQFF
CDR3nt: TGCAGTGCTAGTGGGCTAGCGGGGGGCCATGAGCAGTTCTTC

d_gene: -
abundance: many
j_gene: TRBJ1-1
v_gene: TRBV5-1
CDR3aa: CASSLDFDNLNTEAFF
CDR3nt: TGCGCCAGCAGCTTGGATTTTGACAATTTGAACACTGAAGCTTTCTTT

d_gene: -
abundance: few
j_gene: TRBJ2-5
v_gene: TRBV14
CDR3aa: CASSMLTDFQETQYF
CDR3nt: TGTGCCAGCAGTATGCTCACGGATTTCCAAGAGACCCAGTACTTC

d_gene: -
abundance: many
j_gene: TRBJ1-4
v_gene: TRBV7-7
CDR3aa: CASSLSRNNEKLFF
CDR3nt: TGTGCCAGCAGCTTAAGCAGGAATAATGAAAAACTGTTTTTT

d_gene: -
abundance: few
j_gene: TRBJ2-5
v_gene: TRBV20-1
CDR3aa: CSARTELQETQYF
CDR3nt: TGCAGTGCCCGGACAGAGCTCCAAGAGACCCAGTACTTC

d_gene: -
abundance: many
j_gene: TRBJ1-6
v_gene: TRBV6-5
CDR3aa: CASSYRVDSPLHF
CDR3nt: TGTGCCAGCAGTTACCGGGTAGATTCACCCCTCCACTTT

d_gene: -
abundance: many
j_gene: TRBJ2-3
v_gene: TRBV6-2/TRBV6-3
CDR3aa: CASQGGGDTDTQYF
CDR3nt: TGTGCCAGCCAGGGTGGCGGGGACACAGATACGCAGTATTTT

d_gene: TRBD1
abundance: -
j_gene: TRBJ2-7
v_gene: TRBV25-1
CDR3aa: CASSEFSTGAYEQYF
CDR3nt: TGTGCCAGCAGTGAATTCTCGACAGGGGCCTACGAGCAGTACTTC

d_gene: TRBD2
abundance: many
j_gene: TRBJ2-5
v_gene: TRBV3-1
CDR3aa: CASSPTGTSDETQYF
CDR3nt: TGTGCCAGCAGCCCGACCGGGACTAGCGACGAGACCCAGTACTTC

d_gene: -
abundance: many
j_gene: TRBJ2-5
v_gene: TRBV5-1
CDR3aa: CASSWNVGGQETQYF
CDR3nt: TGCGCCAGCAGCTGGAACGTGGGAGGACAAGAGACCCAGTACTTC

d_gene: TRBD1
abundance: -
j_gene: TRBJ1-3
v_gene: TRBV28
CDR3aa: CASSLLDRGGGNTIYF
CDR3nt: TGTGCCAGCAGTCTACTGGACAGGGGAGGTGGAAACACCATATATTTT

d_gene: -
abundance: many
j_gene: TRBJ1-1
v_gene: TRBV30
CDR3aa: CAWSPPGASLQDMNTEAFF
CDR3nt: TGTGCCTGGTCCCCTCCGGGAGCCTCCCTCCAAGATATGAACACTGAAGCTTTCTTT

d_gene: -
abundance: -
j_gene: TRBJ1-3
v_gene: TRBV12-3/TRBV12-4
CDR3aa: CASKASGNTIYF
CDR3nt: TGTGCCAGCAAGGCCAGTGGAAACACCATATATTTT

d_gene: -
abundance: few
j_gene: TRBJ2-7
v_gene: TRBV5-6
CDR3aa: CASSLGNEQYF
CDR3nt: TGTGCCAGCAGCTTGGGAAACGAGCAGTACTTC

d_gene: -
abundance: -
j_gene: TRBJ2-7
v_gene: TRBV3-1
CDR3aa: CASSQGRVAYEQYF
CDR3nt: TGTGCCAGCAGCCAAGGACGGGTAGCCTACGAGCAGTACTTC

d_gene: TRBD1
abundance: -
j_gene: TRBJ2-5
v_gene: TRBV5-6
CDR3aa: CASSLETGGLYQETQYF
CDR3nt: TGTGCCAGCAGCTTGGAAACAGGGGGCTTGTACCAAGAGACCCAGTACTTC

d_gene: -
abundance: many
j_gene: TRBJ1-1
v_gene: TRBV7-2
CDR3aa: CASRLTGPRTEAFF
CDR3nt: TGTGCCAGCAGATTGACGGGGCCGCGCACTGAAGCTTTCTTT

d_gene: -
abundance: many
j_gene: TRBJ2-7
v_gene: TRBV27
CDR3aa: CASSLSGVSSYEQYF
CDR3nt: TGTGCCAGCAGTTTATCAGGTGTGAGCTCCTACGAGCAGTACTTC

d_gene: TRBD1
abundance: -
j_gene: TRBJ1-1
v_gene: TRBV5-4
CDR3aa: CASRGQGRMNTEAFF
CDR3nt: TGTGCCAGCAGGGGACAGGGACGGATGAACACTGAAGCTTTCTTT

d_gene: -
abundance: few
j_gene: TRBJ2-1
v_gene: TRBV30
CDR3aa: CAWRAQESSYNEQFF
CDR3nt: TGTGCCTGGAGAGCCCAGGAGAGCTCCTACAATGAGCAGTTCTTC

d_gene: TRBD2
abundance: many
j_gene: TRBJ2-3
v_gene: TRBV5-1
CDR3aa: CASSSLAGGADTQYF
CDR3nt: TGCGCCAGCAGTTCACTAGCGGGGGGCGCAGATACGCAGTATTTT

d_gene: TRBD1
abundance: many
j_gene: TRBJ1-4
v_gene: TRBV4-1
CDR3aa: CASSQGTGWVEEKLFF
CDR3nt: TGCGCCAGCAGCCAAGGGACAGGGTGGGTTGAGGAAAAACTGTTTTTT

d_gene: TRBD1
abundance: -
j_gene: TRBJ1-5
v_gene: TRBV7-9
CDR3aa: CASSLAGQGDNQPQHF
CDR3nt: TGTGCCAGCAGCTTAGCCGGACAGGGGGACAATCAGCCCCAGCATTTT

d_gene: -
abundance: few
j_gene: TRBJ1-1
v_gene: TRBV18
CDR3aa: CASSRRETEAFF
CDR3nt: TGTGCCAGCTCACGAAGGGAAACTGAAGCTTTCTTT

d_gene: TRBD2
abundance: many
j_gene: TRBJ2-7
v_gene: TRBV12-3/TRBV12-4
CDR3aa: CASSARLAQEQYF
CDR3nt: TGTGCCAGCAGTGCGAGACTAGCACAGGAGCAGTACTTC

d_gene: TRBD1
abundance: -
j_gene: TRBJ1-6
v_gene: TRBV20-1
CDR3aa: CSAPEQGAYNSPLHF
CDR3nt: TGCAGTGCTCCGGAACAGGGGGCGTATAATTCACCCCTCCACTTT

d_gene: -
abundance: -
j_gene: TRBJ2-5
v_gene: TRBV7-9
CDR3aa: CASSRNTDYQETQYF
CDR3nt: TGTGCCAGCAGCCGAAATACAGATTACCAAGAGACCCAGTACTTC

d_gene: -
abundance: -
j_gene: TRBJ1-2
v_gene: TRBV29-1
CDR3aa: CSVATGLYGYTF
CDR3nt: TGCAGCGTGGCAACAGGGTTATATGGCTACACCTTC

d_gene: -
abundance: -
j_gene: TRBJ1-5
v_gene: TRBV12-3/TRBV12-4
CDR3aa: CASSLEQGIRGPQHF
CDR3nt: TGTGCCAGCAGTTTAGAACAGGGAATCAGGGGGCCCCAGCATTTT

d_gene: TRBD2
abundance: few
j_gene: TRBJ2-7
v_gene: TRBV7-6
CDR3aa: CASSPGTSGAVEQYF
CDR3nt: TGTGCCAGCAGCCCGGGAACTAGCGGTGCCGTCGAGCAGTACTTC

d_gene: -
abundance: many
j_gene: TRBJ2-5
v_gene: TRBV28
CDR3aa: CASSRPPPETQYF
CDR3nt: TGTGCCAGCTCTCGGCCCCCCCCAGAGACCCAGTACTTC

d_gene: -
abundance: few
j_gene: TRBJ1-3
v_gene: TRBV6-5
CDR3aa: CASSYSLGSSGNTIYF
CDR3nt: TGTGCCAGCAGTTACTCGCTGGGGAGCTCTGGAAACACCATATATTTT

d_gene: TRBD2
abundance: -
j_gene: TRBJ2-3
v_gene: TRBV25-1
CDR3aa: CASSETVSSGFPQYF
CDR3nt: TGTGCCAGCAGTGAAACGGTCTCTAGCGGGTTCCCGCAGTATTTT

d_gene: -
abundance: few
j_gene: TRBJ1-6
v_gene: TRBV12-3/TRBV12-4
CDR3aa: CASSLGRRDSPLHF
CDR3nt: TGTGCCAGCAGTTTAGGTCGGAGGGACTCACCCCTCCACTTT

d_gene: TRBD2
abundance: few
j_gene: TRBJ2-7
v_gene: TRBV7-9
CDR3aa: CASSLGWASGTYEQYF
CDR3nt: TGTGCCAGCAGCTTAGGGTGGGCTAGCGGGACCTACGAGCAGTACTTC

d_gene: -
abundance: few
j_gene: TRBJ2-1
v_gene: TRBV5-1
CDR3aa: CASSLRTRTDEQFF
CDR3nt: TGCGCCAGCAGCCTAAGAACTAGAACGGATGAGCAGTTCTTC

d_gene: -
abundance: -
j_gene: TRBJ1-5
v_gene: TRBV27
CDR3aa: CASSPGDDGQPQHF
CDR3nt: TGTGCCAGCTCCCCAGGGGACGACGGTCAGCCCCAGCATTTT

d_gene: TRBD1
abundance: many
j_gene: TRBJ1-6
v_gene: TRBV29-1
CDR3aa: CSVSGQDRLLHF
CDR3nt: TGCAGCGTCTCCGGACAGGATAGACTCCTCCACTTT

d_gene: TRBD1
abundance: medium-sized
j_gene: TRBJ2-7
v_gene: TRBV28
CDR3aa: CASSLDRGYEQYF
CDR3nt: TGTGCCAGCAGTTTGGACAGGGGGTACGAGCAGTACTTC

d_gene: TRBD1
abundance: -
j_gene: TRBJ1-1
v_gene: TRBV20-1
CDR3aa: CSAYSQGVEAFF
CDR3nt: TGCAGTGCTTATTCACAGGGGGTAGAAGCTTTCTTT

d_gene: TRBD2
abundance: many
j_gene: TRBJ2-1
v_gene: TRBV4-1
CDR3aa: CASSQDGGGMSEQFF
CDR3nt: TGCGCCAGCAGCCAAGACGGGGGGGGTATGAGTGAGCAGTTCTTC

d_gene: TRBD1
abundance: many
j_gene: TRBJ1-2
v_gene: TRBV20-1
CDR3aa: CSAGDSQNYGYTF
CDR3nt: TGCAGTGCCGGGGACAGTCAAAACTATGGCTACACCTTC

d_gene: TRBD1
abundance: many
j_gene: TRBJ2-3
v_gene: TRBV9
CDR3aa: CASSVGTGKTDTQYF
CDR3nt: TGTGCCAGCAGCGTAGGGACAGGGAAGACAGATACGCAGTATTTT

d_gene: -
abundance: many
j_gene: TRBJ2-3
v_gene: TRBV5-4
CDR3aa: CASSLGRTSTDTQYF
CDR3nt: TGTGCCAGCAGCTTGGGCAGGACGAGCACAGATACGCAGTATTTT